This T cell receptor (beta chain) was recovered during a study of sequential checkpoint blockade in melanoma. Study information: Patients were randomized 1:1 to nivolumab-then-ipilimumab or ipilimumab-then-nivolumab first-line. After both sequences, patients received maintenance nivolumab.

Assay used: immunoSEQ multiplex PCR; TCRdb lists only in-frame clones, some missing. This sample has over 10,000 clones, with about 80% found just once. Sample treatment: randomized to nivolumab then ipilimumab (arm A) or the reverse (arm B). No patient had prior DNA-damaging chemotherapy. PBMC sorting kept live CD3+CD8+ cells without CD19 or CD56. CDR1 is SGHNT, CDR2 YYREEE, per germline (reference sequence). This CDR3 is built from 15 residues. J gave up 6 bases and V 5 bases, and 7 bases lay outside the gene matches. The V and J genes are TRBV5-4 and TRBJ2-1; 11 nucleotides align to TRBD2. The receptor's source is a human donor with melanoma. The material sequenced was CD8+ T cells sorted from blood (inferred from file names), taken from a patient given nivolumab and ipilimumab in sequence. The CDR3 is CASRISGGAANEQFF. CDR3 sequence (DNA): TGTGCCAGCAGGATTAGCGGGGGGGCCGCCAATGAGCAGTTCTTC.